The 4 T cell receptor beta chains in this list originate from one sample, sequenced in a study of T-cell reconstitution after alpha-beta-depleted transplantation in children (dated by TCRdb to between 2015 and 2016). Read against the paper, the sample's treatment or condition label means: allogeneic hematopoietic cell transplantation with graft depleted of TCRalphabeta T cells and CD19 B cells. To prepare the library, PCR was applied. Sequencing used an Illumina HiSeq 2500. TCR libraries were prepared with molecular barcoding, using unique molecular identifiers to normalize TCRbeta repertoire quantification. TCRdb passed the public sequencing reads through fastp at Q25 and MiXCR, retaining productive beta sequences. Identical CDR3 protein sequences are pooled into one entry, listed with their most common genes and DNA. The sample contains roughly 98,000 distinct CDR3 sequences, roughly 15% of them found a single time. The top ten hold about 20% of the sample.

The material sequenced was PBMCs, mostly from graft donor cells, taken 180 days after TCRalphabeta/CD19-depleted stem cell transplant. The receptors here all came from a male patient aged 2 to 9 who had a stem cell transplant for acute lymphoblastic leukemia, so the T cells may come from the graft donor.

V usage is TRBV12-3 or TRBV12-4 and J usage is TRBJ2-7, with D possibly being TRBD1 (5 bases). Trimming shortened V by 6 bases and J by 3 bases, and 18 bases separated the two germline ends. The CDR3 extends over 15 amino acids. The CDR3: CASSRAKGRVYEQYF. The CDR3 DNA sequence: TGTGCCAGCAGCCGCGCCAAGGGGCGCGTCTACGAGCAGTACTTC.

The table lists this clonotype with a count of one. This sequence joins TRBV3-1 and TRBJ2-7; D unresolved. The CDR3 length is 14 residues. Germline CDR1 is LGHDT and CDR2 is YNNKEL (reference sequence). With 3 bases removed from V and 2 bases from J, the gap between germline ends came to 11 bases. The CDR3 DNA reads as TGTGCCAGCAGCCATGGCGGATCAACCTACGAGCAGTACTTC. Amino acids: CASSHGGSTYEQYF.

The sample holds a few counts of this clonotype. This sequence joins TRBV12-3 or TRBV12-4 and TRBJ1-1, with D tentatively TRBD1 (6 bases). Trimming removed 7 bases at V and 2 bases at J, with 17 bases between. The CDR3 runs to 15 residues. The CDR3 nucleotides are TGTGCCAGCACCCTCCAGACAGGAGTCAACACTGAAGCTTTCTTT. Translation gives CASTLQTGVNTEAFF.

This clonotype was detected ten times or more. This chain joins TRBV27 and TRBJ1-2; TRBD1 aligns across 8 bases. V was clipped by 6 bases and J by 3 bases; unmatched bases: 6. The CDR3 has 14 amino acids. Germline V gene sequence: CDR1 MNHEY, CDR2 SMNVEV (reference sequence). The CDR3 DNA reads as TGTGCCAGCAGCTTGGACAGGGATGACTATGGCTACACCTTC. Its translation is CASSLDRDDYGYTF.